One and the same sample provided the 22 T cell receptor beta chains below, sequenced in a study of tumor and adjacent non-tumor tissue in lung cancer. No cell sorting was done before RNA was extracted from the tissue. A modified ARM-PCR protocol with three rounds of nested PCR amplified TCRbeta. TCRdb processed the multiplex PCR reads anew with MiXCR; each CDR3 protein has one entry. The sample lists over 60,000 distinct CDR3 sequences; roughly 80% were seen once. Source material: lung tumor tissue. The receptors here all came from a woman between 45 and 65 years old with non-small cell lung cancer.

Regarding this clonotype: Germline is not matched at one junction end, which may reflect a read error. V usage is TRBV20-1 and J usage is TRBJ2-7; TRBD2 might be the D (6 bases). The CDR3 totals 14 residues. Germline V gene data show CDR1 as DFQATT and CDR2 as SNEGSKA (reference sequence). CDR3 residues: CSARERLEAYEQCF. The CDR3 bases are TGCAGTGCTAGGGAGAGACTAGAGGCTTACGAGCAGTGCTTT.

The CDR3 sequence is CASSQDSRGWTQYF. The CDR3 nucleotides read TGTGCCAGCAGCCAAGATAGCCGGGGATGGACCCAGTACTTC. The rearrangement links TRBV4-2 to TRBJ2-5, with D possibly TRBD2 on 5 matching bases. Germline CDR1 reads LGHNA; CDR2 reads YNFKEQ. V dropped 0 bases and J dropped 7 bases, with 12 bases sitting between them. The CDR3 runs to 14 residues.

As concerns this clonotype: The junction shows a germline mismatch at one end, possibly a read error. V and J are TRBV4-1 and TRBJ2-7, with a possible D match to TRBD2 (5 bases). This CDR3 has 14 amino acids. The V gene's germline CDR1 is MGHRA and CDR2 YSYEKL. This CDR3 reads CASSQEATRYEQYF. DNA of the CDR3: TGCGCTAGCAGCCAAGAGGCCACTAGATATGAGCAGTACTTC.

Turning to this clonotype: At one end, the junction sequence differs from germline, possibly due to a read error. The CDR3 protein is CVGCPTASDMQYF. The CDR3 nucleotides read TGTGTCGGCTGCCCCACCGCCTCAGATATGCAGTATTTT. J is TRBJ2-3 and V is TRBV11-2; unclear D gene. The CDR3 covers 13 residues. Germline V gene data show CDR1 as SGHAT and CDR2 as FQNNGV.

V and J are TRBV29-1 and TRBJ2-5; 9 nucleotides agree with TRBD1. V dropped 6 bases and J dropped 3; count of bases not matched to a gene: 8. The CDR3 has 14 amino acids. Germline V gene data show CDR1 as SQVTM and CDR2 as ANQGSEA. The CDR3 region is CSVDRGHWEETQYF. The DNA of the CDR3 is TGCAGCGTGGACAGGGGCCACTGGGAAGAGACCCAGTACTTC. Based on the CDR3 plus reference TRBV29-1 and TRBJ2-5, the full variable domain is SAVISQKPSRDICQRGTSLTIQCQVDSQVTMMFWYRQQPGQSLTLIATANQGSEATYESGFVIDKFPISRPNLTFSTLTVSNMSPEDSSIYLCSVDRGHWEETQYFGPGTRLLVL.

Note on this clonotype: The junction shows a germline mismatch at one end, possibly a read error. The rearrangement uses TRBV11-2 and TRBJ2-1; 7 bases are a match to TRBD2. CDR1 is SGHAT, CDR2 FQNNGV, per germline. There are 17 residues in the CDR3. Here the CDR3 reads CASTQERGGSSYNEQPF. In nucleotides, the CDR3 is TGTGCCAGCACCCAAGAGCGCGGGGGAAGCTCGTACAATGAGCAGCCCTTC.

This clonotype was picked up one time. The junction does not match germline at one end; this may be a read error. The chain joins TRBV24-1 to TRBJ2-1; D is undetermined. Looked up from germline, CDR1 is KGHDR and CDR2 is SFDVKD. This CDR3 region has 16 residues. CDR3 DNA: TGTGTCACCAGTAAGGCCAGCAGCAGATCCTACAATCAACAGTTCTTC. It codes for CVTSKASSRSYNQQFF.

Regarding this clonotype: One end of the junction fails to match germline, which may point to a read error. The chain links TRBV29-1 to TRBJ1-1; D remains unclear. CDR1 and CDR2 (germline): SQVTM, ANQGSEA. CDR3 length equals 13 residues. The CDR3, as DNA: TGCAGCGTCATGACAAGGTCGAACACTGGAGCTTTCTTT. As protein: CSVMTRSNTGAFF.

This clonotype was counted a few times. Here the CDR3 reads CASSADSQALSYEQYF. The CDR3 DNA reads TGTGCCAGCAGTGCCGACAGCCAAGCCCTCTCCTACGAGCAGTACTTC. The V call is TRBV2, the J call TRBJ2-7, with a possible D match to TRBD1 (5 bases). Per the germline V gene, CDR1 is SNHLY and CDR2 is FYNNEI. The CDR3 extends over 16 amino acids. V gave up 4 bases and J gave up 0 bases, with 16 bases separating them.

Note on this clonotype: Relative to the germline gene, one junction end is altered; a read error may explain this. V gene TRBV5-1 combines with J gene TRBJ1-1; TRBD1 is a possible D gene (6 bases). Germline V gene lookup returns CDR1 SGHRS and CDR2 YFSETQ. CDR3 length: 15 amino acids. CDR3 loop: CVSSFAQGGGTEAFF. The CDR3 DNA sequence: TGTGTCAGCAGCTTCGCACAGGGTGGAGGGACTGAAGCTTTCTTT.

A note on this clonotype: The CDR3 does not close with the conserved phenylalanine or tryptophan, likely indicating a read error. This sequence joins TRBV12-3 or TRBV12-4 and TRBJ1-1; a weak D match, TRBD1 (6 bases). Trimming pared 6 bases from V and 2 bases from J, leaving 13 bases between. CDR3 size: 14 residues. The CDR3 is CASRKTGGNTEAFC. Here the CDR3 DNA reads TGTGCCAGCAGAAAGACTGGGGGCAACACTGAAGCTTTCTGT.

This clonotype is a singleton in its sample. The junction departs from germline at one end; a sequencing error may be responsible. V usage is TRBV4-3 and J usage is TRBJ2-7, with 8 positions matching TRBD1. CDR3 length equals 13 residues. Germline CDR1 LGHNA, CDR2 YSLEER. CDR3 residues: CASGQRTGHEQYF. The CDR3 nucleotides read TGCGCCAGCGGCCAACGGACAGGGCACGAGCAGTACTTC.

Worth noting for this clonotype: The junction does not match germline at one end; this may be a read error. The gene calls are TRBV12-3 or TRBV12-4 and TRBJ2-1; TRBD1 might be the D (6 bases). The CDR3 covers 13 residues. CDR3 DNA sequence: TGTACCAGCAGTTTTCAGGGGAGCGATGAGCAGTTCTTC. The encoded protein is CTSSFQGSDEQFF.

This clonotype appeared once. At one of its ends the junction is not consistent with the germline gene, which may arise from a read error. This chain uses TRBV6-1 with TRBJ1-2; D not resolved. The germline V gene has CDR1 MNHNS and CDR2 SASEGT. The CDR3 sequence is 13 residues long. This CDR3 reads CASSPGSCRGHTF. The CDR3 coding sequence is TGTGCCAGCAGCCCGGGCAGCTGTCGTGGCCACACCTTC.

This clonotype turned up a few times. Because it lacks the conserved phenylalanine or tryptophan at the end, this CDR3 is likely a read error. The DNA is omitted, as the CDR3 cannot be located on it reliably, and the CDR3 follows TCRdb's listing. The J gene is TRBJ1-1, the V gene TRBV20-1; the table's D call, TRBD1, has no DNA check behind it. The CDR3 length equals 14 residues, ends included. Germline V CDR1 and CDR2: DFQATT, SNEGSKA (reference sequence). The CDR3 reads CSVKGGRSDTEAFI.

The V and J genes are TRBV20-1 and TRBJ2-7; D perhaps matches TRBD1 (7 bases). This CDR3 is built from 15 residues. Germline CDR1 is DFQATT and CDR2 is SNEGSKA (reference sequence). Trimming removed 6 bases from V and 4 bases from J, with 22 bases in between. CDR3 amino acids: CSASLGGQREYEQYF. Here the CDR3 DNA reads TGCAGTGCCTCACTGGGGGGACAGAGAGAGTACGAGCAGTACTTC.

The chain combines TRBV20-1 with TRBJ2-2, with D unclear. The CDR3 contains 14 residues. Trimming stripped 4 bases from V and 8 bases from J, with 17 bases between. Germline V CDR1 and CDR2: DFQATT, SNEGSKA (reference sequence). This CDR3 reads CSAINPLNKGELFF. The DNA for the CDR3 is TGCAGTGCTATTAACCCACTGAACAAAGGGGAGCTGTTTTTT.

The table lists this clonotype with a few counts. The conserved phenylalanine or tryptophan normally closing the CDR3 is absent here, so this likely arose from a read error. This chain connects TRBV11-2 to TRBJ2-1; D not resolved. Germline V CDR1 and CDR2: SGHAT, FQNNGV. CDR3 length equals 12 residues. The CDR3 region has the DNA TGTACCAGCAGCCCCTCCGGATGTGAGCAGTTCCTC. Encoded protein: CTSSPSGCEQFL.

V gene TRBV20-1 combines with J gene TRBJ2-3; the D gene is possibly TRBD2 (6 bases). Trimming pared 3 bases from V and 0 bases from J, leaving 16 bases between. Per germline, CDR1 DFQATT and CDR2 SNEGSKA (reference sequence). The length of the CDR3 is 16 residues. CDR3 loop: CSASPISGKSTDTQYF. The DNA for the CDR3 is TGCAGTGCTAGCCCAATTAGCGGCAAGAGCACAGATACGCAGTATTTT.

V is TRBV11-2 and J is TRBJ2-1; no definite D call. The CDR3 is 15 amino acids. Trimming left V 11 bases short and J 0 bases short, with 17 bases between. Per the germline V gene, CDR1 is SGHAT and CDR2 is FQNNGV. The CDR3 is CACIAEPSSYNEQFF. The CDR3 DNA reads as TGTGCCTGCATCGCGGAGCCTAGCTCCTACAATGAGCAGTTCTTC.

On this clonotype: Likely a read error: the CDR3 ends without its conserved phenylalanine or tryptophan. This chain joins TRBV28 and TRBJ2-1, with TRBD2 matching over 8 bases. Germline V CDR1 and CDR2: MDHEN, SYDVKM. This CDR3 contains 15 residues. The J segment lost 10 bases and the V segment lost 5 bases, leaving 13 bases of the junction unmatched. CDR3 bases: TGTGCCAGCAGTACCGGGACAAGCGGGAGAGGGGAGCAGTTCCTC. Translation gives CASSTGTSGRGEQFL.

The J gene is TRBJ1-1, the V gene TRBV20-1; TRBD1 agrees at 7 bases. J gave up 11 bases and V 3 bases, and 6 bases lay outside the gene matches. The germline CDR1 and CDR2 sequences are DFQATT and SNEGSKA (reference sequence). The CDR3 runs to 11 residues. The CDR3 here is CSASLDRVAFF. In DNA, the CDR3 is TGCAGTGCTAGTCTTGACAGGGTTGCTTTCTTT.